These 9 T cell receptor beta chains share one sample of origin, sequenced in a study of cytomegalovirus exposure and HLA in healthy donors. Researchers ran the PCR with 60 Vbeta and 13 Jbeta primers. Sequencing was performed with immunoSEQ multiplex PCR; in TCRdb, only in-frame clones are kept and a portion is missing. The sample lists tens of thousands of clones; approximately 80% were seen once. The specimen sequenced was PBMCs. The receptor source for this set is a male donor in good health and CMV-seronegative.

This chain connects TRBV7-2 to TRBJ1-5, with 9 nucleotides matching TRBD1. The CDR3 has 15 residues. Germline CDR1 SGHTA, CDR2 FQGNSA. Trimming at V came to 5 bases and at J to 4 bases, leaving 6 bases not matched to a gene. This CDR3 is CASSTTGTGNQPQHF. In nucleotides, the CDR3 is TGTGCCAGCAGCACCACCGGGACAGGGAATCAGCCCCAGCATTTT.

V usage is TRBV29-1 and J usage is TRBJ1-1; D is perhaps TRBD1 (5 bases). This CDR3 spans 13 amino acids. Trimming took off 1 base at V and 3 bases at J, with 9 bases between the two ends. The V gene's germline CDR1 is SQVTM and CDR2 ANQGSEA. CDR3 protein: CSVEVAGYTEAFF. The CDR3 DNA is TGCAGCGTTGAAGTCGCAGGGTACACTGAAGCTTTCTTT.

This chain links TRBV4-3 with TRBJ1-2; 7 positions match TRBD1. V lost 0 bases, J lost 7 bases, and 11 bases stayed unmatched. Germline CDR1 and CDR2: LGHNA and YSLEER. The CDR3 runs 16 residues. In DNA, the CDR3 is TGCGCCAGCAGCCAAGATTCCAGGACAGGCGGAAGTGGCTACACCTTC. This encodes CASSQDSRTGGSGYTF.

The CDR3, as DNA: TGTGCCAGCAGCATAACTAGCGGGGGTCGCGAGGACCCAGATACGCAGTATTTT. It specifies CASSITSGGREDPDTQYF. The rearrangement links TRBV5-6 to TRBJ2-3; 11 bases are a match to TRBD2. The junction had 14 bases not matched to a gene; V was cut back by 4 bases and J by 4 bases. The length of the CDR3 is 18 residues. Germline V gene sequence: CDR1 SGHDT, CDR2 YYEEEE.

This chain connects TRBV30 to TRBJ2-7; 8 bases align to TRBD1. Per the germline V gene, CDR1 is GTSNPN and CDR2 is SVGIG (reference sequence). The CDR3 loop spans 15 amino acids. Trimming cost V 0 bases and J 4 bases; bases outside gene matches: 8. The CDR3 protein is CAWSVPDRDDYEQYF. The DNA of the CDR3 is TGTGCCTGGAGTGTTCCGGACAGGGATGATTACGAGCAGTACTTC.

The V gene is TRBV4-1, the J gene TRBJ1-2; the match to TRBD1 covers 9 bases. The CDR3 length is 16 residues. V lost 0 bases and J lost 3; bases outside the gene matches: 5. Germline CDR1 MGHRA, CDR2 YSYEKL. For the CDR3, the DNA is TGCGCCAGCAGCCAAGATGATAGGACAGGGGACTATGGCTACACCTTC. Protein product: CASSQDDRTGDYGYTF.

There are a few counts of this clone. The chain has TRBV6-5 and TRBJ1-4; 9 bases are a match to TRBD1. This CDR3 comprises 13 residues. CDR1 and CDR2 (germline): MNHEY, SVGAGI. J was trimmed by 9 bases and V by 7 bases; bases with no gene match: 6. In DNA form, the CDR3 reads TGTGCCAGCACCTTCGGGACAGGGAAAAAACTGTTTTTT. Translating gives CASTFGTGKKLFF.

This chain joins TRBV6-5 and TRBJ2-5; 8 bases fit TRBD1. Judging by the DNA end, TRBJ2-7 fits better; the J call may be wrong. The CDR3 is 15 amino acids. Germline V gives CDR1 MNHEY, CDR2 SVGAGI. CDR3 region: CASNGQGTWSYEQYF. The DNA for the CDR3 is TGTGCCAGCAATGGACAGGGCACTTGGTCCTACGAGCAGTACTTC.

This clone was observed a handful of times. This rearrangement joins TRBV25-1 to TRBJ1-1; D might be TRBD1 (5 bases). The CDR3 has 14 residues. CDR1 and CDR2 (germline): MGHDK, SYGVNS. Trimming left V 0 bases short and J 3 bases short, with 8 bases between. CDR3 in amino acids: CASSEYGADTEAFF. Written as DNA, the CDR3 is TGTGCCAGCAGTGAATATGGGGCGGACACTGAAGCTTTCTTT.